This T cell receptor beta chain was identified during a study of shared clonotypes between healthy human individuals. Trimming shortened V by 4 bases and J by 2 bases, and 11 bases separated the two germline ends. Germline CDR1 and CDR2: SSHAT and FNYEAQ (reference sequence). This CDR3 spans 14 amino acids. Profiled with immunoSEQ multiplex PCR; TCRdb holds only in-frame clones, not every one. The data contain approximately 2,300,000 clones, roughly 90% of them singletons. The sequence derives from a man between 18 and 35 years old in good health. Some clones in this sample may be carry-over from other donors' samples. The specimen sequenced was naive CD4+ T cells from PBMCs. Subset reported: CD45RA+ positively selected. V gene TRBV7-7 combines with J gene TRBJ2-5; D unresolved. The CDR3 spells CASSSTAVQETQYF. CDR3 bases: TGTGCCAGCAGCTCGACGGCGGTTCAAGAGACCCAGTACTTC.